The 17 T cell receptor beta chains given below trace back to one sample, sequenced in a study of PD-L1 blockade in urothelial cancer. The repertoire was sequenced with immunoSEQ multiplex PCR; TCRdb's copy has only in-frame clones and lacks some. Of about 51,000 clones in the sample, 70% to 90% were seen once. Material: PBMCs, obtained around atezolizumab (anti-PD-L1) treatment. The receptors shown here come from a man in his 60s with urothelial cancer.

This clone has just one count. The chain recombines TRBV2 with TRBJ1-1; tentatively, D is TRBD1 (6 bases). CDR1 SNHLY and CDR2 FYNNEI come from the germline V gene. CDR3 size: 18 residues. V shed 4 bases and J shed 3 bases, with 24 bases lying between them. Here the CDR3 reads CASSGGWGKQGRHTEAFF. The CDR3 nucleotides are TGTGCCAGCAGTGGAGGATGGGGTAAACAGGGTCGGCACACTGAAGCTTTCTTT.

This clone was seen once. The chain joins TRBV18 to TRBJ1-3; possible D gene TRBD1, 5 bases. V was trimmed by 6 bases and J by 0 bases, leaving 18 bases between them. Germline assignment: CDR1 KGHSH and CDR2 LQKENI. The CDR3 has 17 residues. The CDR3 coding sequence is TGTGCCAGCTCTCAAGTTACAGGCCCGAGCTCTGGAAACACCATATATTTT. Amino acid sequence: CASSQVTGPSSGNTIYF.

The chain is built from TRBV4-2 and TRBJ2-1, with D possibly TRBD2 on 5 matching bases. The CDR3 totals 13 residues. Deletions cut 0 bases from V and 10 bases from J, with 10 bases between. Germline V gene data show CDR1 as LGHNA and CDR2 as YNFKEQ. CDR3 region: CASSQDLASEQFF. The CDR3 coding sequence is TGTGCCAGCAGCCAAGATCTAGCTTCCGAGCAGTTCTTC.

This rearrangement joins TRBV18 to TRBJ1-4, with a weak D call TRBD1 (6 bases). From germline, CDR1 is KGHSH and CDR2 LQKENI. Trimming removed 2 bases at V and 10 bases at J, with 20 bases between. This CDR3 contains 16 residues. The CDR3 sequence is CASSPALSNRGGKLFF. Written as DNA, the CDR3 is TGTGCCAGCTCACCAGCGTTGAGTAACAGAGGGGGAAAACTGTTTTTT.

The rearrangement links TRBV18 to TRBJ1-1; 8 nucleotides line up with TRBD1. Germline lookup yields CDR1 KGHSH and CDR2 LQKENI. V lost 3 bases to trimming and J lost 5 bases; unmatched junction nucleotides: 11. The CDR3 covers 16 residues. CDR3 protein: CASSPRTGFAPTEAFF. The CDR3 DNA reads TGTGCCAGCTCACCCAGGACAGGGTTTGCTCCGACTGAAGCTTTCTTT.

The chain employs TRBV9 and TRBJ2-3, with D maybe TRBD2 (6 bases). The CDR3 length is 16 residues. V shed 0 bases and J shed 2 bases, with 13 bases lying between them. Germline V gene data show CDR1 as SGDLS and CDR2 as YYNGEE. CDR3 in DNA: TGTGCCAGCAGCGTAGGAAGCGGGTATTCCACAGATACGCAGTATTTT. It specifies CASSVGSGYSTDTQYF.

This chain uses TRBV6-1 with TRBJ2-3; 11 positions agree with TRBD2. V was pared by 3 bases and J by 1 base, with 6 bases of the junction left unmatched. From germline, CDR1 is MNHNS and CDR2 SASEGT. This CDR3 has 17 amino acids. The CDR3 spells CASSDYGTSGRTDTQYF. CDR3 DNA sequence: TGTGCCAGCAGTGACTACGGGACTAGCGGTCGCACAGATACGCAGTATTTT.

In DNA form, the CDR3 reads TGTGCCAGCAAAGCTCATAGTGCAACCGGGGAGCTGTTTTTT. Translation: CASKAHSATGELFF. The chain recombines TRBV6-5 with TRBJ2-2; no definite D call. Germline lookup yields CDR1 MNHEY and CDR2 SVGAGI. The ends were cut back, 7 bases at V and 5 bases at J, with 14 bases in the middle. The CDR3 spans 14 residues.

The chain couples TRBV5-1 to TRBJ1-2, with D tentatively TRBD1 (5 bases). This CDR3 spans 14 amino acids. CDR1 and CDR2 (germline): SGHRS, YFSETQ. Trimming took 7 bases from V and 5 from J, leaving 18 bases between them. The CDR3 DNA sequence: TGCGCCAGCGGTCCCAAGACAGACGTTTATGGCTACACCTTC. This sequence encodes CASGPKTDVYGYTF.

The rearrangement uses TRBV19 and TRBJ1-5; the D is unclear. V was trimmed by 7 bases and J by 2 bases, leaving 9 bases between them. Per the germline V gene, CDR1 is LNHDA and CDR2 is SQIVND (reference sequence). This CDR3 spans 13 amino acids. DNA of the CDR3: TGTGCCAGTATGTTCCGAGGCAATCAGCCCCAGCATTTT. It translates to CASMFRGNQPQHF. The full variable domain, in which reference TRBV19 and TRBJ1-5 provide the parts outside the CDR3, is DGGITQSPKYLFRKEGQNVTLSCEQNLNHDAMYWYRQDPGQGLRLIYYSQIVNDFQKGDIAEGYSVSREKKESFPLTVTSAQKNPTAFYLCASMFRGNQPQHFGDGTRLSIL.

The sample holds a few counts of this clone. The chain is built from TRBV5-4 and TRBJ2-7, with D maybe TRBD1 (6 bases). Trimming removed 4 bases at V and 4 bases at J, with 12 bases between. This CDR3 spans 13 amino acids. Germline CDR1 reads SGHNT; CDR2 reads YYREEE (reference sequence). CDR3 amino acids: CASSQGGRYEQYF. The DNA for the CDR3 is TGTGCCAGCAGCCAAGGGGGACGTTACGAGCAGTACTTC.

This chain connects TRBV28 to TRBJ1-5; 7 bases match TRBD1. The length of the CDR3 is 18 residues. The J segment lost 3 bases and the V segment lost 6 bases, leaving 17 bases of the junction unmatched. Per the germline V gene, CDR1 is MDHEN and CDR2 is SYDVKM. The CDR3 here is CASRMTGYTQGNNQPQHF. The CDR3 region has the DNA TGTGCCAGCAGAATGACAGGGTACACCCAGGGAAACAATCAGCCCCAGCATTTT.

J is TRBJ2-7 and V is TRBV15; 8 bases line up with TRBD1. The V and J ends lost 7 bases and 3 bases, in that order; junction bases with no gene match: 11. This CDR3 contains 15 residues. CDR1 and CDR2 (germline): LNHNV, YYDKDF (reference sequence). DNA for the CDR3: TGTGCCACCAAAGAAGGGGCAGGGGGCGACTACGAGCAGTACTTC. This translates into CATKEGAGGDYEQYF. The variable domain in full, completed from reference TRBV15 and TRBJ2-7, reads DAMVIQNPRYQVTQFGKPVTLSCSQTLNHNVMYWYQQKSSQAPKLLFHYYDKDFNNEADTPDNFQSRRPNTSFCFLDIRSPGLGDTAMYLCATKEGAGGDYEQYFGPGTRLTVT.

The rearrangement links TRBV28 to TRBJ1-5, with a possible D match to TRBD1 (5 bases). The CDR3 sequence is 15 residues long. The germline gives CDR1 MDHEN, CDR2 SYDVKM. V was clipped by 1 base and J by 0 bases, with 7 bases between them. The CDR3 nucleotides are TGTGCCAGCAGTTTATCTGGGGCTAGCAATCAGCCCCAGCATTTT. It yields the protein CASSLSGASNQPQHF. Complete variable domain (other parts from reference TRBV28 and TRBJ1-5): DVKVTQSSRYLVKRTGEKVFLECVQDMDHENMFWYRQDPGLGLRLIYFSYDVKMKEKGDIPEGYSVSREKKERFSLILESASTNQTSMYLCASSLSGASNQPQHFGDGTRLSIL.

The chain recombines TRBV7-2 with TRBJ2-3; no clear D. Trimming took off 1 base at V and 2 bases at J, with 16 bases between the two ends. CDR3 size: 17 residues. Germline V gene data show CDR1 as SGHTA and CDR2 as FQGNSA. The DNA for the CDR3 is TGTGCCAGCAGCTTAGTCCTCGGAGACCGCCCCACAGATACGCAGTATTTT. This sequence encodes CASSLVLGDRPTDTQYF.

The chain couples TRBV30 to TRBJ2-7; D is perhaps TRBD1 (6 bases). V was cut by 4 bases and J by 1 base, with 14 bases left in between. The CDR3 has 14 residues. Looked up from germline, CDR1 is GTSNPN and CDR2 is SVGIG (reference sequence). This CDR3 is CAWTPRGLSYEQYF. DNA of the CDR3: TGTGCCTGGACCCCCAGGGGTCTGTCCTACGAGCAGTACTTC.

The chain is built from TRBV7-6 and TRBJ2-3; D may be TRBD1 (5 bases). The CDR3 spans 14 residues. Deletions cut 1 base from V and 4 bases from J, with 9 bases between. Germline lookup yields CDR1 SGHVS and CDR2 FNYEAQ. CDR3 sequence reads: CASSLGGWADTQYF. The CDR3 DNA reads as TGTGCCAGCAGCTTAGGGGGCTGGGCAGATACGCAGTATTTT.